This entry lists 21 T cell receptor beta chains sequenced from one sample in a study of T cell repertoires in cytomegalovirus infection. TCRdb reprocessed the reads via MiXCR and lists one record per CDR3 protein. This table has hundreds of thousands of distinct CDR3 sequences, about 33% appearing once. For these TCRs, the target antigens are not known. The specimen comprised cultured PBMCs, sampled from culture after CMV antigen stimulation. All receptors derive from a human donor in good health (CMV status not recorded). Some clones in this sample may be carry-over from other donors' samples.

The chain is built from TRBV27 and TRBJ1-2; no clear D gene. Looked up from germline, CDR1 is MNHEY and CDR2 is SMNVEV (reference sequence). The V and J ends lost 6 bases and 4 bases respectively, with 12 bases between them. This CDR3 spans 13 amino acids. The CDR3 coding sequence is TGTGCCAGCAGGCCATTGGGGTTCTATGGCTACACCTTC. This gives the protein CASRPLGFYGYTF.

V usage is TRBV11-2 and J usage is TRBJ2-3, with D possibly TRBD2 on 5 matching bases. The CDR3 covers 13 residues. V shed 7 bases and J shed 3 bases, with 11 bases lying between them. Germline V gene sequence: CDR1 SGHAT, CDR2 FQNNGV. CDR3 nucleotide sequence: TGTGCCAGCACCCAGGACTTTACAGATACGCAGTATTTT. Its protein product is CASTQDFTDTQYF.

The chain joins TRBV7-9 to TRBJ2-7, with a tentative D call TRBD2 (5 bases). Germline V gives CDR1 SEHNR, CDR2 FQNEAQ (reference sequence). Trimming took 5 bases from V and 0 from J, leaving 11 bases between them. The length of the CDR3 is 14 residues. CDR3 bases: TGTGCCAGCAGCCGCCCGGACTCCTCCTACGAGCAGTACTTC. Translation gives CASSRPDSSYEQYF.

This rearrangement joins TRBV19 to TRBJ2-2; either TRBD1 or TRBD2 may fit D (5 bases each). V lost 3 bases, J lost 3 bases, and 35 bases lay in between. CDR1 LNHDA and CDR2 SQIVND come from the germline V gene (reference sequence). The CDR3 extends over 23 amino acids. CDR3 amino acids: CASSILSPPLAGPRGVDTGELFF. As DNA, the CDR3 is TGTGCCAGTAGTATCCTATCACCTCCCCTGGCAGGCCCAAGGGGAGTGGACACCGGGGAGCTGTTTTTT.

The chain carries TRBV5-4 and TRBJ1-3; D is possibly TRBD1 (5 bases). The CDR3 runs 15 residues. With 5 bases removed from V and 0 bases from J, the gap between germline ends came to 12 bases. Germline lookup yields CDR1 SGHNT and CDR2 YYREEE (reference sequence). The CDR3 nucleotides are TGTGCCAGCAGTTTTGACAGCTTCTCTGGAAACACCATATATTTT. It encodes CASSFDSFSGNTIYF.

CDR3 amino acids: CASSLEPSGRSYEQYF. The CDR3 nucleotides are TGTGCCAGCAGCTTAGAGCCGAGTGGGAGAAGCTACGAGCAGTACTTC. The J gene is TRBJ2-7, the V gene TRBV7-2, with a weak D call TRBD2 (5 bases). V lost 1 base and J lost 3, with 16 bases in between. In germline, CDR1 is SGHTA, CDR2 FQGNSA. The CDR3 contains 16 residues.

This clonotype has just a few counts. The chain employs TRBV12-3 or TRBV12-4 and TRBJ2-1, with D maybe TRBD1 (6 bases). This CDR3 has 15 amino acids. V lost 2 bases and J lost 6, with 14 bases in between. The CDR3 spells CASSLYGGRSNEQFF. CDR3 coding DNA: TGTGCCAGCAGTTTATATGGGGGCCGGAGCAATGAGCAGTTCTTC.

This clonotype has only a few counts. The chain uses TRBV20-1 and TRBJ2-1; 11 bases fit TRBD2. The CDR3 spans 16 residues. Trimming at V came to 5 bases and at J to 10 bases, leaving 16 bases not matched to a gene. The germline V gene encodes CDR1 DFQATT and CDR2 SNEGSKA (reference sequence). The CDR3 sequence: CSAGRLAGIPPPEQFF. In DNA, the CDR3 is TGCAGTGCTGGTCGACTAGCGGGAATCCCCCCCCCCGAGCAGTTCTTC.

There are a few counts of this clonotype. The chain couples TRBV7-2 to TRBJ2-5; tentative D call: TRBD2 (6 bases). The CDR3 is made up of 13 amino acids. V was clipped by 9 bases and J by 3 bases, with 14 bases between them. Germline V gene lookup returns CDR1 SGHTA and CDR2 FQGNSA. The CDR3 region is CASQLTGEETQYF. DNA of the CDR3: TGTGCCAGTCAACTGACGGGAGAAGAGACCCAGTACTTC.

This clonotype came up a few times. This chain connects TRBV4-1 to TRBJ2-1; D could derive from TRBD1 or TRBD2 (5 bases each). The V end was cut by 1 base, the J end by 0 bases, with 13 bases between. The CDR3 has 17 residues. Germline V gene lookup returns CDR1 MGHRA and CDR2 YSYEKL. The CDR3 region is CASSQVYEGYSYNEQFF. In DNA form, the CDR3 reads TGCGCCAGCAGCCAAGTGTACGAGGGGTACTCCTACAATGAGCAGTTCTTC.

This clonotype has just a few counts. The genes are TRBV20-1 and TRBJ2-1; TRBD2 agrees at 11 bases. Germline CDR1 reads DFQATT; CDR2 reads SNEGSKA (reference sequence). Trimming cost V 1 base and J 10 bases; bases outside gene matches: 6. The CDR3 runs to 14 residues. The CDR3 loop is CSARVSGRAKEQFF. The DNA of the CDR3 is TGCAGTGCTAGAGTTAGCGGGAGGGCCAAAGAGCAGTTCTTC.

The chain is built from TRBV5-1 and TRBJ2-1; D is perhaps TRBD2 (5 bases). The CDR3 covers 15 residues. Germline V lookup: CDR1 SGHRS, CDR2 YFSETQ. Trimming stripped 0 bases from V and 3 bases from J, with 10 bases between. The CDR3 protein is CASSLERKNYNEQFF. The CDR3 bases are TGCGCCAGCAGCTTGGAGCGGAAAAACTACAATGAGCAGTTCTTC.

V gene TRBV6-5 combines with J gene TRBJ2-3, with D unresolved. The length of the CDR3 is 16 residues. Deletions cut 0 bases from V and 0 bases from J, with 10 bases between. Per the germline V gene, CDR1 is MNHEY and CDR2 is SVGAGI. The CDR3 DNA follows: TGTGCCAGCAGTTACTCTGGAGCTGGAAGCACAGATACGCAGTATTTT. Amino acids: CASSYSGAGSTDTQYF.

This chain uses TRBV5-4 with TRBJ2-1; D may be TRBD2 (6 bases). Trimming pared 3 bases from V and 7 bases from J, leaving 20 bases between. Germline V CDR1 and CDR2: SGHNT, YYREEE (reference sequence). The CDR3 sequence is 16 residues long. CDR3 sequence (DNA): TGTGCCAGCAGCTCCTTAGCGGCCCCAGATAGAAATGAGCAGTTCTTC. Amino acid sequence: CASSSLAAPDRNEQFF.

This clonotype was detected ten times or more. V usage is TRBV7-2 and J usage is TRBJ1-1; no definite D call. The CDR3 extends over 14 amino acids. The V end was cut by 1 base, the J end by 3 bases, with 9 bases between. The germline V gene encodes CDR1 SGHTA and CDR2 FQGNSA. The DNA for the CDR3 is TGTGCCAGCAGCTTAGTGGGGTGGGACACTGAAGCTTTCTTT. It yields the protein CASSLVGWDTEAFF.

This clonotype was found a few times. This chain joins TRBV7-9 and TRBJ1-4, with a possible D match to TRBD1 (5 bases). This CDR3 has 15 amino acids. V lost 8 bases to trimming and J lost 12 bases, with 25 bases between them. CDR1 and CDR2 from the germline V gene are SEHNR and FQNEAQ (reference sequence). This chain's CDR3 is CASGSSGTPLGELFF. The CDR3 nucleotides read TGTGCCAGCGGGTCTTCTGGGACCCCCCTTGGGGAACTGTTTTTT.

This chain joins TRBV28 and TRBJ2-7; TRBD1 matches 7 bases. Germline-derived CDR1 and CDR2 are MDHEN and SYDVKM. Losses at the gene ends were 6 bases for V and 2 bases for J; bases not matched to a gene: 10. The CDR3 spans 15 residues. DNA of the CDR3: TGTGCCAGCAGCTCATGGACAGGAACGACCTACGAGCAGTACTTC. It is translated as CASSSWTGTTYEQYF.

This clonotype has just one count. CDR3 coding DNA: TGTGCCAGCAGTTTGTCCGGGAGAGAAACCGGGGAGCTGTTTTTT. It specifies CASSLSGRETGELFF. The V call is TRBV12-3 or TRBV12-4, the J call TRBJ2-2, with D perhaps matching TRBD2 (6 bases). The CDR3 covers 15 residues. Trimming took off 3 bases at V and 5 bases at J, with 13 bases between the two ends.

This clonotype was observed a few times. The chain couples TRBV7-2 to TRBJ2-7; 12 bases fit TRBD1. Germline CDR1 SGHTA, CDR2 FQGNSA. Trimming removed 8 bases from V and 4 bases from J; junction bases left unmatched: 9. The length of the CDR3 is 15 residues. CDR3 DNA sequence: TGTGCCAGCCGCCGTTTGGGACAGGGGGCTTACGAGCAGTACTTC. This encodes CASRRLGQGAYEQYF.

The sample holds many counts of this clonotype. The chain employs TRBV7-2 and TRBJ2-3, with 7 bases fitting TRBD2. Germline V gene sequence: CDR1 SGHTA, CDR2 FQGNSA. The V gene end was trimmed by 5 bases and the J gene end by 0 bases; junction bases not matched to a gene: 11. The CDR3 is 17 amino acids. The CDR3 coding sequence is TGTGCCAGCAGCCGACGCTCTAGCGGTTATAGCACAGATACGCAGTATTTT. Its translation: CASSRRSSGYSTDTQYF.

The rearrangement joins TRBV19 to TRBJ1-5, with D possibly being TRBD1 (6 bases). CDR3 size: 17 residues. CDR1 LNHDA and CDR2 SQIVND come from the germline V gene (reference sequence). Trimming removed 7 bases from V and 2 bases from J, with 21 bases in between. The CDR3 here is CASNDRKARGGNQPQHF. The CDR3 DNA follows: TGTGCCAGTAATGACAGGAAGGCCCGCGGAGGCAATCAGCCCCAGCATTTT.